This entry concerns a single TCR beta chain. This clone's antigen is unknown. One base away there is no much larger clone; base qualities are not given. Looking up the germline V gene (reference sequence) yields CDR1 MNHEY and CDR2 SMNVEV. Spanning cysteine to phenylalanine, the CDR3 consists of 17 amino acids. Left in the record is the CDR3 DNA by itself, 51 bases read in frame from the first base. V and J are trimmed by 5 bases and 1 base, and the gene matches miss 8 bases of the junction. These data belong to a study of CD8 T cells in Susac syndrome (dated by TCRdb to the late 2010s). About the full investigation: The study used repertoire sequencing to test whether antigen drove CD8+ T cell activation and differentiation in Susac syndrome. CD8+ T cell repertoire clonality was compared between about 12 healthy donors, about 14 Susac syndrome patients and roughly 15 multiple sclerosis patients.

RNA was extracted with the RNeasy kit and roughly 0.5 to 1 ug was reverse transcribed using random hexamers. TCR beta CDR3 regions were amplified with the immunoSEQ multiplex PCR assay covering 54 Vbeta and 13 Jbeta segments. Bias from PCR amplification was corrected by using a synthetic template baseline for primer optimization and for computational correction. Regarding the original processing steps: Only productive sequences were kept, with reads annotated to V, D and J genes according to IMGT and analyzed in immunoSEQ Analyzer. Clonality was calculated as one minus the Shannon entropy normalized by log2 of the number of productive unique sequences. Public and private clones were assessed among the 100 most prevalent clones of each patient and control. Clones were defined as Susac-specific if absent from the healthy and MS cohorts, from approximately 1,100 published viral clones and from other ImmuneACCESS disease sequences. The public reads were run again by TCRdb, first through fastp at Q25 and then through MiXCR, and only productive beta chains were kept. CDR3 protein sequences are deduplicated, and each keeps its most common genes and DNA. TCRdb, rather than the study authors, made the V and J calls. The sample table contains about 300,000 distinct CDR3 sequences; only one count was recorded for about 88% of them. The ten largest clones represent approximately 0.18% of the sample.

Peripheral blood CD8+ and CD4+ T cells from healthy donors, Susac syndrome patients and multiple sclerosis patients were profiled using high-throughput TCR beta sequencing. The multiple sclerosis controls were treatment-naive patients whose relapsing-remitting disease, either stable or active, fulfilled the revised McDonald criteria. Bulk CD8+ and CD4+ T cells were purified by magnetic negative isolation, while CD8+ TEMRA cells were enriched using FACS. Blood was collected in EDTA tubes and processed within 24 hours, with PBMCs isolated through density gradient centrifugation. PBMCs intended for TCR sequencing were cryopreserved in liquid nitrogen and were subsequently thawed in a 37 degrees C water bath. A purity of at least 90% was achieved for sorted or isolated CD4+, CD8+ and CD8+ TEMRA cells. Overall results and qualifications from the work: The number of individuals in the TCR sequencing and HLA analysis was acknowledged as relatively small.

The rearranged segments are TRBV27 and TRBJ2-4, and 10 bases in between align with TRBD1. Sequencing was done on a sample of CD8+ T cells from PBMCs. The TCR was taken from a human donor with multiple sclerosis. The CDR3: CASSATRQGAAKNIQYF. The base sequence is TGTGCCAGCAGTGCTACCCGACAGGGGGCCGCCAAAAACATTCAGTACTTC.